This T cell receptor beta chain stems from a study of blood T cell repertoires in COVID-19 (dated by TCRdb to 2019 to 2021). General notes on the study: The collaborator samples originated in the United States, Italy and Spain and spanned the acute and convalescent phases of COVID-19. The prospective study material was composed of cDNA or gDNA derived from T cells, B-cell-depleted T cells, or PBMCs. The dataset comprised deeply sampled blood TCRbeta repertoires from subjects exposed to, actively infected with, or recovered from COVID-19. The repertoires were made available in a free public database intended to serve as a resource for research on the immune response to SARS-CoV-2. The samples were drawn from the first 160 participants of the ongoing ImmuneRACE study and from 1,254 subjects provided by 6 global collaborators. The sample metadata nearly always contained a de-identified subject ID, COVID-19 status, age in years and sex. Where available, HLA class I and class II types were obtained from metadata supplied by the sample provider rather than from assay-based typing.

As regards this clone: The antigen this receptor binds is unknown. Base qualities were left out, and no much larger clone turns up one base away.

One collaborating source in Seattle enrolled patients during active infection and followed them longitudinally through the course of disease. Collaborating institutions collected whole blood in K2EDTA tubes following their own protocols. For TCRbeta analysis, collaborators shipped samples as frozen whole blood, isolated PBMCs, or DNA extracted from either of those sample types. TCRbeta CDR3 regions were amplified from genomic DNA by means of the immunoSEQ Assay, a bias-controlled multiplex PCR. On the authors' methods: The number of nucleated cells in each sample was estimated from the amplification of reference gene primers within the assay. To quantify the absolute abundance of each unique TCRbeta CDR3 rearrangement, sequence reads were collapsed and filtered. Productive Simpson clonality was computed per sample as the square root of Simpson's diversity index over productive rearrangements. TCRdb re-hosts the immuneACCESS table, in-frame sequences only. Its copies lack some clones; in the studies checked, an unresolved V gene accounts for under half of them, and the cause for the rest is not known. The DNA was the basis for D and trimming; V, J and clone size are from that table. Counted in this sample were 250,000 to 300,000 clones; about nine tenths of them appeared once. Around 2% of the sample belongs to the ten largest clones.

The CDR3 has 16 amino acids, counting the end cysteine and phenylalanine. CDR3 DNA only is kept here, 48 bases in frame from base 1. General study outcomes and caveats: Clinical and demographic metadata were provided uncurated, with the amount varying by source and participant.

This receptor chain uses TRBV21-1 and TRBJ2-5; the tabulated D call, TRBD1, remains unverified against the DNA. TRBV21-1 is a pseudogene. The origin of this receptor is a woman under 40 with COVID-19, enrolled during active disease. Sequences were obtained from peripheral blood. The CDR3 here reads CASSKAHRVGGETQYF. The DNA is as follows: TGTGCCAGCAGCAAAGCTCACAGGGTTGGGGGAGAGACCCAGTACTTC.